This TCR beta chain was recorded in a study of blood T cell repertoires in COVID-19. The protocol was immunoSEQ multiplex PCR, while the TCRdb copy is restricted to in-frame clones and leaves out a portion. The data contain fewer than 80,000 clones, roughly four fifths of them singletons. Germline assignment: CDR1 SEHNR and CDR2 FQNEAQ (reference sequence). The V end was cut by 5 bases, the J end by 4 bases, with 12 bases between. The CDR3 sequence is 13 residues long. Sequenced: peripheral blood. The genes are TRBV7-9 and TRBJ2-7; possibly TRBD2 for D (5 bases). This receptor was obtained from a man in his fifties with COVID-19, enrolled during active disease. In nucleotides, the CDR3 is TGTGCCAGCAGCCGCGGGTCTTCATACGAGCAGTACTTC. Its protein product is CASSRGSSYEQYF.